This passage covers 13 T cell receptor beta chains from one sample sequenced in a study of CD8+ T cells in alopecia areata. In the case of five patients, the CD4+ cells were sorted into CD25+CD127- cells. In each case, RNA was isolated and then reverse transcribed into cDNA as the sequencing template. This table comes from immunoSEQ multiplex PCR, and its TCRdb copy is limited to in-frame clones, with some not included. The table lists roughly 20,000 clones, more than 60% of them singletons, with 4.5% in the top ten. Sequenced sample: CD4+ Tregs sorted from blood. These receptors originate from a human donor with alopecia areata.

V usage is TRBV7-9 and J usage is TRBJ2-1, with a possible D match to TRBD2 (6 bases). This CDR3 has 17 residues. Trimming pared 7 bases from V and 6 bases from J, leaving 25 bases between. Per the germline V gene, CDR1 is SEHNR and CDR2 is FQNEAQ (reference sequence). The CDR3 DNA is TGTGCCAGCACCAACTTAGACGGTAGCGGCAGCCGCAATGAGCAGTTCTTC. As protein: CASTNLDGSGSRNEQFF.

The rearrangement joins TRBV28 to TRBJ1-2; 7 positions match TRBD1. CDR3 length: 12 residues. Germline V lookup: CDR1 MDHEN, CDR2 SYDVKM. V gave up 8 bases and J gave up 3 bases; unmatched junction bases: 3. CDR3 loop: CASYTGDYGYTF. CDR3 nucleotide sequence: TGTGCCAGCTACACAGGGGACTATGGCTACACCTTC.

The chain couples TRBV11-2 to TRBJ1-1; weak D call: TRBD1 (6 bases). Per the germline V gene, CDR1 is SGHAT and CDR2 is FQNNGV. V was trimmed by 5 bases and J by 1 base, leaving 17 bases between them. The CDR3 spans 16 residues. CDR3 sequence reads: CASSLRFGQKNTEAFF. The CDR3 DNA follows: TGTGCCAGCAGCCTCCGATTCGGACAGAAGAACACTGAAGCTTTCTTT.

This rearrangement joins TRBV7-3 to TRBJ1-1; D is ambiguous. Germline V lookup: CDR1 SGHTA, CDR2 FQGTGA. The CDR3 has 13 amino acids. V shed 5 bases and J shed 1 base, with 8 bases lying between them. The CDR3, as DNA: TGTGCCAGCAGCCAACAGCGGAACACTGAAGCTTTCTTT. Translation: CASSQQRNTEAFF.

The chain couples TRBV6-5 to TRBJ1-5; 11 nucleotides agree with TRBD1. The CDR3 contains 13 residues. V gave up 5 bases and J gave up 6 bases; unmatched junction bases: 0. Germline CDR1 and CDR2: MNHEY and SVGAGI. The CDR3 DNA follows: TGTGCCAGCAGTGGGACAGGGGGTCAGCCCCAGCATTTT. Amino acid sequence: CASSGTGGQPQHF.

The V and J genes are TRBV2 and TRBJ2-7; D gene unclear. V lost 3 bases, J lost 9 bases, and 9 bases lay in between. Germline-derived CDR1 and CDR2 are SNHLY and FYNNEI. The CDR3 is 11 amino acids. CDR3 DNA sequence: TGTGCCAGCAGTGATGGGTGGATGCAGTACTTC. This codes for CASSDGWMQYF.

A note on this clone: The same CDR3 can be traced to other DNA sequences in this sample. This chain joins TRBV2 and TRBJ1-1, with D possibly being TRBD1 (6 bases). From germline, CDR1 is SNHLY and CDR2 FYNNEI. This CDR3 has 16 residues. The germline V and J ends were trimmed by 9 bases and 0 bases, with 20 bases remaining between them. DNA for the CDR3: TGTGCCAGTAGTTTGCCGACTGGACAGATGAACACTGAAGCTTTCTTT. Protein sequence: CASSLPTGQMNTEAFF. The whole variable domain, filled in from reference TRBV2 and TRBJ1-1, reads EPEVTQTPSHQVTQMGQEVILRCVPISNHLYFYWYRQILGQKVEFLVSFYNNEISEKSEIFDDQFSVERPDGSNFTLKIRSTKLEDSAMYFCASSLPTGQMNTEAFFGQGTRLTVV.

The chain is built from TRBV7-8 and TRBJ2-7; D may be TRBD1 or TRBD2 (5 bases each). The CDR3 contains 14 residues. Germline assignment: CDR1 SGHVS and CDR2 FQNEAQ. Trimming removed 3 bases from V and 3 bases from J, with 12 bases in between. The CDR3 coding sequence is TGTGCCAGCAGCTTTGGGGGTTACGGCTACGAGCAGTACTTC. It specifies CASSFGGYGYEQYF.

The rearrangement uses TRBV28 and TRBJ1-2; D gene unclear. Deletions cut 3 bases from V and 2 bases from J, with 13 bases between. Looked up from germline, CDR1 is MDHEN and CDR2 is SYDVKM. The CDR3 spans 15 residues. The CDR3 spells CASSFSGEPNYGYTF. The CDR3 nucleotides read TGTGCCAGCAGTTTCAGCGGGGAACCCAACTATGGCTACACCTTC.

Only one count was recorded for this clone. The chain joins TRBV12-5 to TRBJ1-5; D is ambiguous. Germline CDR1 is LGHNT and CDR2 is FRNRAP. This CDR3 region has 18 residues. The V end lost 6 bases, the J end lost 0 bases, and 21 bases lay between the germline ends. Here the CDR3 reads CASGFKVLQSDSNQPQHF. The CDR3 region has the DNA TGTGCTAGTGGGTTCAAGGTCCTCCAGAGTGATAGCAATCAGCCCCAGCATTTT.

This chain uses TRBV11-2 with TRBJ2-7; 8 bases line up with TRBD2. The ends lost 4 bases at V and 6 bases at J; junction bases unmatched: 14. The CDR3 is 16 amino acids. Germline V gives CDR1 SGHAT, CDR2 FQNNGV. In DNA, the CDR3 is TGTGCCAGCAGCTCCCCATCACTAGCGGCCACGGGCGAGCAGTACTTC. It translates to CASSSPSLAATGEQYF.

The chain has TRBV28 and TRBJ2-2; TRBD2 is a possible D gene (7 bases). Germline assignment: CDR1 MDHEN and CDR2 SYDVKM. Trimming stripped 6 bases from V and 4 bases from J, with 12 bases between. The CDR3 sequence is 14 residues long. The chain's CDR3 is CASRAGGLTGELFF. CDR3 DNA sequence: TGTGCCAGCAGGGCCGGGGGGCTCACCGGGGAGCTGTTTTTT.

J is TRBJ2-5 and V is TRBV7-2; D gene unclear. The J call may be in error: the DNA end matches TRBJ2-7 better. This CDR3 has 13 residues. Per germline, CDR1 SGHTA and CDR2 FQGNSA. The CDR3, as DNA: TGTGCCAGCAGCTTAGGCAGGTCCTACGAGCAGTACTTC. Protein product: CASSLGRSYEQYF.